This TCR beta chain was identified during a study of blood T cell repertoires in COVID-19 (dated by TCRdb to 2018 to 2021). A note on the overall study: Collaborator samples came from the United States, Italy and Spain and covered acute and convalescent phases of COVID-19. The prospective study material was composed of cDNA or gDNA derived from T cells, B-cell-depleted T cells, or PBMCs. Deeply sampled blood TCRbeta repertoires from subjects exposed to, actively infected with, or recovered from COVID-19 were included in the dataset. The repertoires were released in a freely available public database intended as a resource for research on the immune response to SARS-CoV-2. Samples came from the ongoing ImmuneRACE study (first 160 participants) plus 1,254 subjects from 6 global collaborators. The sample metadata nearly always contained a de-identified subject ID, COVID-19 status, age in years and sex. Where available, HLA class I and class II types were obtained from metadata supplied by the sample provider rather than from assay-based typing. Paper-wide results and their limitations: Clinical and demographic metadata were provided uncurated, with the amount varying by source and participant.

One collaborating source in Seattle enrolled patients during active infection and followed them longitudinally through the course of disease. Each collaborating institution followed its own protocols to collect whole blood in K2EDTA tubes. For TCRbeta analysis, collaborators shipped samples as frozen whole blood, isolated PBMCs, or DNA extracted from either of those sample types. As encoded in the germline V gene, CDR1 is MNHEY while CDR2 is SVGAGI. Including the terminal cysteine and phenylalanine, the CDR3 comprises 15 residues. Only the CDR3 portion is preserved as DNA: 45 bases, with reading frame beginning at the first base. V gives up 7 bases and J gives up 4 bases, and the segment between their germline ends measures 19 bases. This clone was observed a single time. No antigen is known for it. No much larger clonotype is one base removed from it; base qualities were not supplied. TCRbeta CDR3 regions were amplified from genomic DNA by means of the immunoSEQ Assay, a bias-controlled multiplex PCR. Processing in the source paper ran as follows. Nucleated cell counts per sample were estimated from amplification of reference gene primers within the assay. To quantify the absolute abundance of each unique TCRbeta CDR3 rearrangement, sequence reads were collapsed and filtered. For each sample, productive Simpson clonality was calculated as the square root of Simpson's diversity index across productive rearrangements. This immuneACCESS table, as held by TCRdb, lists in-frame sequences with V and J called but not all clones. Of the missing ones, under half trace to an unresolved V gene in checked studies; the others have no known cause. Clone size and the V and J calls come from that table; the DNA yielded D and trimming. The sample table holds roughly 200,000 clones, of which roughly nine tenths were seen once. The ten biggest clones cover 9.5% to 13% of the sample.

What was sequenced was peripheral blood. This chain joins TRBV6-5 to TRBJ1-2; the best D guess is TRBD1, with 6 bases matching. The clonotype comes from a woman aged 45-59 years with COVID-19, enrolled during active disease. The CDR3 has the sequence CASIQPGTFPYGYTF. The nucleotides read TGTGCCAGCATCCAACCCGGGACATTCCCCTATGGCTACACCTTC.